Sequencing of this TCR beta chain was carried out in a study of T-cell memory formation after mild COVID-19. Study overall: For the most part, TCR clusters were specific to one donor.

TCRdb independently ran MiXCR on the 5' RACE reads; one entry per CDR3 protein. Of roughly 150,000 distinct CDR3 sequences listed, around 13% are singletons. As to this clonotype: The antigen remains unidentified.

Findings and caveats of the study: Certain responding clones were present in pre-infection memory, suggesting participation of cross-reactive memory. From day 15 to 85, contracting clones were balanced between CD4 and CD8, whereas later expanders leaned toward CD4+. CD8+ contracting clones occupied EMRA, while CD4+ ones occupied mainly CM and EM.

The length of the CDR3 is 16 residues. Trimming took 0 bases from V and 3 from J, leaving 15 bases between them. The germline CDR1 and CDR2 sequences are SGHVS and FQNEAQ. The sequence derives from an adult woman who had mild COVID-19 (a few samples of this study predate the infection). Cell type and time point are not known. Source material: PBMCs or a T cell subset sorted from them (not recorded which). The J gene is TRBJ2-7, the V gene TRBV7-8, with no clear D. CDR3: CASSLALDPSGYEQYF. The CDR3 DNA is TGTGCCAGCAGCTTAGCGCTCGACCCCTCGGGCTACGAGCAGTACTTC.